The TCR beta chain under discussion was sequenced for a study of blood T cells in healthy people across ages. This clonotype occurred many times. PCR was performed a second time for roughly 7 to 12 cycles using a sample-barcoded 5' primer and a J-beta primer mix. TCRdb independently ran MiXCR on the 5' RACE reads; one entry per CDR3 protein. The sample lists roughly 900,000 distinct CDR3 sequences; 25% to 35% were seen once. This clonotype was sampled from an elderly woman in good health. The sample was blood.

As DNA, the CDR3 is TGTGCCATCAGTGTTGGGTACACAGATACGCAGTATTTT. This encodes CAISVGYTDTQYF. This rearrangement joins TRBV10-3 to TRBJ2-3; D ambiguous. The CDR3 has 13 amino acids. Trimming pared 4 bases from V and 2 bases from J, leaving 7 bases between. Germline V gene lookup returns CDR1 ENHRY and CDR2 SYGVKD.